These T cell receptor beta chains were read from a single sample in a study of blood T cell repertoires in COVID-19. The table came from immunoSEQ multiplex PCR; TCRdb's copy has only in-frame clones and leaves some out. The table records some 250,000 clones, under 85% of them present only once. The sample was peripheral blood. The receptors were sampled from a man between 25 and 39 years old who had recovered from COVID-19. Each CDR3 is given with its conserved first and last residue. D genes are given only for firm matches. Clone size, where shown, is once, few, many, or a class for clones that have expanded.

abundance: -
j_gene: TRBJ1-2
v_gene: TRBV7-3
d_gene: -
CDR3nt: TGTGCCAGCAGCTTACAGGGGCCCCCTGGCTATGGCTACACCTTC
CDR3aa: CASSLQGPPGYGYTF

abundance: -
j_gene: TRBJ1-1
v_gene: TRBV28
d_gene: TRBD1
CDR3nt: TGTGCCAGCAGTTACCCGGGACAGGCGGGCACTGAAGCTTTCTTT
CDR3aa: CASSYPGQAGTEAFF

abundance: -
j_gene: TRBJ2-3
v_gene: TRBV2
d_gene: -
CDR3nt: TGTGCCAGCAGAGCGGACTACTCAGATACGCAGTATTTT
CDR3aa: CASRADYSDTQYF

abundance: -
j_gene: TRBJ2-7
v_gene: TRBV21-1
d_gene: -
CDR3nt: TGTGCCAGCAGCAAAGGTTCTCTCTCCTACGAGCAGTACTTC
CDR3aa: CASSKGSLSYEQYF

abundance: few
j_gene: TRBJ2-1
v_gene: TRBV28
d_gene: TRBD1
CDR3nt: TGTGCCAGCAGTTTCCGGGACAGGGAGCAGTTCTTC
CDR3aa: CASSFRDREQFF

abundance: -
j_gene: TRBJ2-3
v_gene: TRBV9
d_gene: TRBD2
CDR3nt: TGTGCCAGCAGTCTAGCGGGGGGTACCACAGATACGCAGTATTTT
CDR3aa: CASSLAGGTTDTQYF

abundance: few
j_gene: TRBJ2-3
v_gene: TRBV4-1
d_gene: TRBD2
CDR3nt: TGCGCCAGCAGCCAAGTCTCGGCGGGGGGCCTTAATACGCAGTATTTT
CDR3aa: CASSQVSAGGLNTQYF

abundance: once
j_gene: TRBJ2-2
v_gene: TRBV29-1
d_gene: -
CDR3nt: TGCAGCGTTAACCACGCCGGCGGGGAGCTGTTTTTT
CDR3aa: CSVNHAGGELFF

abundance: -
j_gene: TRBJ2-7
v_gene: TRBV6-6
d_gene: -
CDR3nt: TGTGCCAGCGGCGGAGACGGCTCCTACGAGCAGTACTTC
CDR3aa: CASGGDGSYEQYF

abundance: few
j_gene: TRBJ1-1
v_gene: TRBV12-5
d_gene: -
CDR3nt: TGTGCTAGTGGTTTCTCGACAATCAACACTGAAGCTTTCTTT
CDR3aa: CASGFSTINTEAFF